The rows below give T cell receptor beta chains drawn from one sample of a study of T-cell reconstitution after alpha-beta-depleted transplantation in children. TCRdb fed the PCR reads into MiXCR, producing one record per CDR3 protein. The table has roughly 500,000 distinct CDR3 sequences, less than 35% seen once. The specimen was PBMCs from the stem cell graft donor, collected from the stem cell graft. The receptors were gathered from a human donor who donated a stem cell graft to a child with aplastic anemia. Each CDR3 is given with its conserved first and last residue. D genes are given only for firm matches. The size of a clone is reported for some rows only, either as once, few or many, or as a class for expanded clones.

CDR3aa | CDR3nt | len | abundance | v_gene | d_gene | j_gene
CASSEILVRYNEQFF | TGTGCCAGCAGTGAAATCCTCGTACGGTACAATGAGCAGTTCTTC | 15 | few | TRBV6-1 | NA | TRBJ2-1
CSARDPGALTEAFF | TGCAGTGCTAGAGATCCGGGGGCGCTCACTGAAGCTTTCTTT | 14 | few | TRBV20-1 | NA | TRBJ1-1
CASLNKPVRAHQPQHF | TGTGCCAGCCTGAACAAGCCAGTCAGGGCCCATCAGCCCCAGCATTTT | 16 | few | TRBV6-1 | NA | TRBJ1-5
CASSYESGRAVDEQFF | TGTGCCAGCAGTTACGAGAGCGGGAGGGCCGTCGATGAGCAGTTCTTC | 16 | NA | TRBV6-2/TRBV6-3 | TRBD2 | TRBJ2-1
CATSDFPGLARNEQFF | TGTGCCACCAGTGATTTTCCGGGACTAGCGAGAAATGAGCAGTTCTTC | 16 | few | TRBV24-1 | TRBD2 | TRBJ2-1
CASSTSGLEGYTF | TGTGCCAGCAGTACGTCAGGGTTGGAAGGCTACACCTTC | 13 | few | TRBV28 | NA | TRBJ1-2
CASSYSTGGVEETQYF | TGTGCCAGCAGTTACTCAACAGGGGGCGTTGAGGAGACCCAGTACTTC | 16 | few | TRBV6-2/TRBV6-3 | TRBD1 | TRBJ2-5
CASSPTGFTGELFF | TGTGCCAGCAGTCCGACAGGGTTCACCGGGGAGCTGTTTTTT | 14 | NA | TRBV12-3/TRBV12-4 | TRBD1 | TRBJ2-2
CAWNGGLPEAFF | TGTGCCTGGAATGGGGGGCTCCCTGAAGCTTTCTTT | 12 | few | TRBV30 | NA | TRBJ1-1
CAWSAIRQGSIRGYTF | TGTGCCTGGAGTGCTATACGACAGGGCTCCATAAGGGGCTACACCTTC | 16 | NA | TRBV30 | TRBD1 | TRBJ1-2
CASSQDEPGPLNTEAFF | TGCGCCAGCAGCCAAGATGAACCAGGGCCCCTGAACACTGAAGCTTTCTTT | 17 | NA | TRBV4-3 | NA | TRBJ1-1
CASSLSTQQETQYF | TGCGCCAGCAGCTTGTCTACGCAACAAGAGACCCAGTACTTC | 14 | NA | TRBV5-1 | NA | TRBJ2-5
CASSLSSKPQHF | TGTGCCAGCAGTTTATCAAGTAAGCCCCAGCATTTT | 12 | NA | TRBV28 | NA | TRBJ1-5
CASSYSERDSNQPQHF | TGTGCCAGCAGTTACTCGGAGAGGGATAGCAATCAGCCCCAGCATTTT | 16 | few | TRBV6-2/TRBV6-3 | NA | TRBJ1-5
CASSLLAGGAKNIQYF | TGTGCCAGCAGCTTACTAGCGGGAGGAGCCAAAAACATTCAGTACTTC | 16 | few | TRBV11-2 | TRBD2 | TRBJ2-4
CSARDLVGDTGELFF | TGCAGTGCTAGAGATCTGGTGGGAGACACCGGGGAGCTGTTTTTT | 15 | NA | TRBV20-1 | NA | TRBJ2-2
CASGSRGGKQPQHF | TGTGCCAGCGGCTCCCGGGGGGGAAAACAGCCCCAGCATTTT | 14 | NA | TRBV12-3/TRBV12-4 | NA | TRBJ1-5
CSARDYLAGFYNEQFF | TGCAGTGCTAGAGATTACCTAGCGGGATTCTACAATGAGCAGTTCTTC | 16 | few | TRBV20-1 | TRBD2 | TRBJ2-1
CATSRGGLAGVINEQFF | TGTGCCACCAGCAGAGGGGGTCTAGCGGGAGTGATCAATGAGCAGTTCTTC | 17 | few | TRBV15 | TRBD2 | TRBJ2-1
CAIRPGTGTYNEQFF | TGTGCCATCAGGCCCGGGACAGGGACCTACAATGAGCAGTTCTTC | 15 | NA | TRBV10-3 | TRBD1 | TRBJ2-1
CASTETRPRGDEQFF | TGTGCCAGCACCGAAACCCGCCCCCGGGGGGATGAGCAGTTCTTC | 15 | NA | TRBV7-2 | TRBD2 | TRBJ2-1
CASSLSLTGELFF | TGTGCCAGCAGTTTATCCCTCACCGGGGAGCTGTTTTTT | 13 | NA | TRBV27 | NA | TRBJ2-2
CASSFGAGTSDYNEQFF | TGTGCCAGCAGCTTTGGGGCCGGGACTAGCGATTACAATGAGCAGTTCTTC | 17 | NA | TRBV9 | TRBD2 | TRBJ2-1
CASSRGLAGAAEQFF | TGTGCCAGCAGTAGGGGACTAGCGGGAGCGGCTGAGCAGTTCTTC | 15 | NA | TRBV12-3/TRBV12-4 | TRBD2 | TRBJ2-1
CSVDGTAGRGAFF | TGCAGCGTTGATGGGACTGCAGGACGGGGAGCTTTCTTT | 13 | few | TRBV29-1 | NA | TRBJ1-1
CASTEQGAYTEAFF | TGCGCCAGCACCGAACAGGGGGCGTACACTGAAGCTTTCTTT | 14 | NA | TRBV10-2 | TRBD1 | TRBJ1-1
CSGRRSSYNEQFF | TGCAGCGGTAGGAGAAGTTCTTACAATGAGCAGTTCTTC | 13 | NA | TRBV29-1 | NA | TRBJ2-1
CASRRDSTNEKLFF | TGTGCCAGCAGGAGGGATTCAACTAATGAAAAACTGTTTTTT | 14 | NA | TRBV25-1 | NA | TRBJ1-4
CASSQDRRSMGYTF | TGTGCCAGCAGCCAAGATCGAAGGAGCATGGGCTACACCTTC | 14 | once | TRBV3-1 | NA | TRBJ1-2
CSVVTGGGWNTAAFF | TGCAGCGTCGTAACCGGAGGGGGCTGGAACACTGCAGCTTTCTTT | 15 | NA | TRBV29-1 | TRBD1 | TRBJ1-1
CATQPRGTGFTDTQYF | TGTGCCACCCAACCTCGAGGGACAGGGTTCACAGATACGCAGTATTTT | 16 | NA | TRBV6-1 | TRBD1 | TRBJ2-3
CSARDSLDVAGGRHTQYF | TGCAGTGCTAGAGATTCCCTTGATGTAGCGGGAGGGCGGCATACGCAGTATTTT | 18 | NA | TRBV20-1 | TRBD2 | TRBJ2-3
CASSMDRGETQYF | TGTGCCAGCAGCATGGACAGGGGAGAGACCCAGTACTTC | 13 | NA | TRBV5-5 | TRBD1 | TRBJ2-5
CSARGDGTDTQYF | TGCAGTGCTAGAGGGGACGGCACAGATACGCAGTATTTT | 13 | few | TRBV20-1 | NA | TRBJ2-3
CASRTGTGLNSPLHF | TGTGCCAGCAGAACCGGGACAGGCCTTAATTCACCCCTCCACTTT | 15 | NA | TRBV6-2/TRBV6-3 | TRBD1 | TRBJ1-6
CASSLTSNHPEQYF | TGCGCCAGCAGCTTAACTAGCAATCATCCCGAGCAGTACTTC | 14 | NA | TRBV5-1 | NA | TRBJ2-7
CASSQGRGIVRNTEAFF | TGCGCCAGCAGCCAAGGTAGGGGAATCGTCCGGAACACTGAAGCTTTCTTT | 17 | NA | TRBV4-3 | NA | TRBJ1-1